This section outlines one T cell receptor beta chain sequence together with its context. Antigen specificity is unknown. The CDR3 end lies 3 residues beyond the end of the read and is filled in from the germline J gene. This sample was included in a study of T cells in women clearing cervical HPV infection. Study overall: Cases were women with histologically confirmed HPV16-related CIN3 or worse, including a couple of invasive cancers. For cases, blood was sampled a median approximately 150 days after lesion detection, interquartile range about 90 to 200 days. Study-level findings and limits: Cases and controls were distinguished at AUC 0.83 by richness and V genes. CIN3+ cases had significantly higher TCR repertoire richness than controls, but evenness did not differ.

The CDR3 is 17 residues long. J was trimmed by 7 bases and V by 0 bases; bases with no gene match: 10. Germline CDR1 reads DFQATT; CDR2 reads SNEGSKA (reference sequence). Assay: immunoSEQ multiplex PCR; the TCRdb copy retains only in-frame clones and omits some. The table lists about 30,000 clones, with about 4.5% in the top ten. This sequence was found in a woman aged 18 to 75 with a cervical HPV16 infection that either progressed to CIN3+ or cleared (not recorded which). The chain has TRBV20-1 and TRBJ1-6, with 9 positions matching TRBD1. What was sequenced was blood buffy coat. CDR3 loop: CSARENRDRVANSPLHF. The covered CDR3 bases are TGCAGTGCTAGAGAAAACCGGGACAGGGTGGCCAATTCACCC.